The clone carrying this T cell receptor beta chain has ten or more counts. This entry is derived from a study of read filtering for tumor transcriptome and immune sequencing. Germline V gene data show CDR1 as MGHRA and CDR2 as YSYEKL. Trimming shortened V by 4 bases and J by 5 bases, and 5 bases separated the two germline ends. The length of the CDR3 is 12 residues. The library was built from about 400 ng RNA with molecular barcoded adaptors for alpha/delta and beta/gamma chains. TCRdb reprocessed the reads via MiXCR and lists one record per CDR3 protein. The repertoire holds 40,000 or so distinct CDR3 sequences, with 14% as singletons.

This clonotype was obtained from a donor aged 40 or older with multiple myeloma. Sequenced sample: a population of CD138-negative cells sorted from bone marrow. The chain links TRBV4-1 to TRBJ2-2; D remains ambiguous. The CDR3 coding sequence is TGCGCCAGCAGCCCCGGTACCGGGGAGCTGTTTTTT. It translates to CASSPGTGELFF.